The TCR beta chain described here comes from a study of T cells after yellow fever vaccination. Generation of TCR cDNA used 5'RACE template switching (which added a universal primer site and UMIs). TCRdb analysed the 5' RACE reads with MiXCR anew, one entry per CDR3 protein. The sample has approximately 350,000 distinct CDR3 sequences, roughly 12% seen once. This clonotype has only a few counts. What it binds is unknown. Germline V gives CDR1 KGHDR, CDR2 SFDVKD. The CDR3 spans 16 residues. Trimming removed 0 bases from V and 2 bases from J; junction bases left unmatched: 6. General study findings and limits: Most clones from primary vaccination resurfaced after the booster (approximately 97% CD4, more than 75% CD8).

This sample comprised PBMCs, obtained on the day of the first yellow fever vaccination. The clonotype comes from a man aged 18-30 years who received the YFV17D yellow fever vaccine. The genes are TRBV24-1 and TRBJ2-7; 7 nucleotides line up with TRBD1. The CDR3, as DNA: TGTGCCACCAGTGATTTGCGTCCCAGGGGGACCTACGAGCAGTACTTC. This translates into CATSDLRPRGTYEQYF.